This T cell receptor beta chain was captured by sequencing in a study of T cell repertoires in cytomegalovirus infection. The CDR3 spans 13 residues. J was trimmed by 4 bases and V by 11 bases; bases with no gene match: 6. The V gene's germline CDR1 is ENHRY and CDR2 SYGVKD. MiXCR, run by TCRdb on the reads, gives a single entry per CDR3 protein. The sample has approximately 500,000 distinct CDR3 sequences; over 9% are singletons. V usage is TRBV10-3 and J usage is TRBJ2-1, with 9 nucleotides matching TRBD2. Sequencing input: PBMCs. This receptor was identified in a human donor in good health (CMV status not recorded). Some clones in this sample may be carry-over from other donors' samples. The CDR3: CAAASGVYNEQFF. The DNA for the CDR3 is TGTGCCGCGGCTAGCGGGGTGTACAATGAGCAGTTCTTC.